The 27 T cell receptor beta chains given below trace back to one sample, sequenced in a study of vaccination and CD4 T cells after COVID-19. No antigen has been identified for these receptors. Cultured CD4+ T cell DNA was sequenced using the Oncomine TCR Beta short-read assay. One entry per CDR3 protein, called by TCRdb with MiXCR from the PCR reads. The sample shows around 15,000 distinct CDR3 sequences, under 40% of them seen only once. As for treatment: approximately nine-day PBMC culture with coronavirus spike peptide pools or control peptides (ViraFEST assay). The source material was cultured CD4+ T cells from blood. The receptors shown here come from a human donor with COVID-19.

This clonotype was counted a few times. The V gene is TRBV7-2, the J gene TRBJ1-1; D may be TRBD1 (5 bases). The CDR3 is made up of 14 amino acids. CDR1 and CDR2 (germline): SGHTA, FQGNSA. V was trimmed by 4 bases and J by 5 bases, leaving 14 bases between them. The CDR3 sequence: CASSSSRGRTEAFF. CDR3 sequence (DNA): TGTGCCAGCAGCTCTAGTAGGGGTAGGACTGAAGCTTTCTTT.

J is TRBJ1-1 and V is TRBV7-9; 9 bases line up with TRBD1. Germline CDR1 is SEHNR and CDR2 is FQNEAQ (reference sequence). This CDR3 comprises 14 residues. V dropped 1 base and J dropped 3; count of bases not matched to a gene: 0. The CDR3 DNA follows: TGTGCCAGCAGCTTAGGACAGGGGGACACTGAAGCTTTCTTT. It specifies CASSLGQGDTEAFF.

V is TRBV7-3 and J is TRBJ1-1; 7 bases are shared with TRBD1. CDR3 size: 14 residues. Per the germline V gene, CDR1 is SGHTA and CDR2 is FQGTGA. Germline trimming cut 2 bases from V and 9 bases from J; bases unmatched to any gene: 9. Here the CDR3 reads CASSLYGDSYKAFF. The DNA for the CDR3 is TGTGCCAGCAGCTTATACGGGGACAGTTATAAAGCTTTCTTT. Based on the CDR3 plus reference TRBV7-3 and TRBJ1-1, the full variable domain is GAGVSQTPSNKVTEKGKYVELRCDPISGHTALYWYRQSLGQGPEFLIYFQGTGAADDSGLPNDRFFAVRPEGSVSTLKIQRTERGDSAVYLCASSLYGDSYKAFFGQGTRLTVV.

This clonotype was counted a few times. The chain has TRBV4-1 and TRBJ1-5; 7 bases match TRBD1. CDR3 size: 16 residues. With V trimmed by 1 base and J by 7 bases, 10 bases remained unmatched. From germline, CDR1 is MGHRA and CDR2 YSYEKL. The CDR3 DNA reads as TGCGCCAGCAGCCAAGGAGGGGGCTTAGGGCGACAGCCCCAGCATTTT. Translated, it gives CASSQGGGLGRQPQHF.

This chain uses TRBV6-1 with TRBJ2-7; D may be TRBD2 (6 bases). Trimming took 6 bases from V and 0 from J, leaving 18 bases between them. There are 16 residues in the CDR3. Per the germline V gene, CDR1 is MNHNS and CDR2 is SASEGT. The CDR3 here is CASRSYAGTPSYEQYF. CDR3 coding DNA: TGTGCCAGCAGAAGTTACGCGGGGACTCCCTCCTACGAGCAGTACTTC.

The chain couples TRBV5-6 to TRBJ1-6, with no clear D. Trimming removed 0 bases at V and 6 bases at J, with 7 bases between. The germline CDR1 and CDR2 sequences are SGHDT and YYEEEE. The CDR3 contains 14 residues. The CDR3 protein is CASSLGTANSPLHF. CDR3 in DNA: TGTGCCAGCAGCTTGGGAACTGCTAATTCACCCCTCCACTTT.

J is TRBJ2-1 and V is TRBV2, with 7 bases aligning to TRBD1. V shed 5 bases and J 12 bases; nucleotides not matched to a gene: 4. CDR3 length equals 11 residues. The germline V gene encodes CDR1 SNHLY and CDR2 FYNNEI. The DNA for the CDR3 is TGTGCCAGCAGTTATCGACAGGGGCAGTTCTTC. Its translation: CASSYRQGQFF.

The chain recombines TRBV6-5 with TRBJ1-1; 7 bases are shared with TRBD1. V was pared by 1 base and J by 3 bases, with 2 bases of the junction left unmatched. The CDR3 consists of 14 residues. Germline lookup yields CDR1 MNHEY and CDR2 SVGAGI. DNA for the CDR3: TGTGCCAGCAGTTACTTAGGGGGCGACACTGAAGCTTTCTTT. This gives the protein CASSYLGGDTEAFF.

The sample holds a few counts of this clonotype. This chain joins TRBV20-1 and TRBJ1-3; 8 bases are a match to TRBD1. The germline V gene encodes CDR1 DFQATT and CDR2 SNEGSKA (reference sequence). The CDR3 length is 14 residues. J was trimmed by 4 bases and V by 6 bases; bases with no gene match: 8. This CDR3 reads CSAPDRAAGNTIYF. The CDR3 DNA sequence: TGCAGTGCCCCGGACAGGGCAGCAGGAAACACCATATATTTT.

The sample holds a few counts of this clonotype. The chain is built from TRBV6-2 or TRBV6-3 and TRBJ2-5, with 10 bases lining up with TRBD2. Looked up from germline, CDR1 is MNHEY and CDR2 is SVGEGT. Trimming took 5 bases from V and 0 from J; bases not matched to a gene: 3. This CDR3 contains 15 residues. The CDR3 sequence is CASSRLAGNQETQYF. The CDR3 nucleotides read TGTGCCAGCAGTAGACTAGCGGGTAACCAAGAGACCCAGTACTTC.

This clonotype was found a few times. The chain combines TRBV12-3 or TRBV12-4 with TRBJ1-6, with D unclear. The V end lost 2 bases, the J end lost 1 base, and 12 bases lay between the germline ends. The CDR3 is 17 residues long. This CDR3 is CASSLRRENSYNSPLHF. The CDR3 DNA reads TGTGCCAGCAGTTTAAGAAGGGAGAATTCCTATAATTCACCCCTCCACTTT.

V and J are TRBV11-3 and TRBJ1-6, with 9 bases identical to TRBD1. CDR1 and CDR2 (germline): SGHNT, YENEEA. The CDR3 is made up of 14 amino acids. With V trimmed by 5 bases and J by 7 bases, 3 bases remained unmatched. Here the CDR3 DNA reads TGTGCCAGCAGCAAGGACAGGGGAAATTCACCCCTCCACTTT. Encoded protein: CASSKDRGNSPLHF.

This clonotype occurred a few times. The chain joins TRBV11-2 to TRBJ2-5; 8 positions match TRBD1. This CDR3 is 14 amino acids long. Germline V CDR1 and CDR2: SGHAT, FQNNGV. The V segment lost 5 bases and the J segment 1 base; nucleotides outside the gene matches: 3. CDR3 coding DNA: TGTGCCAGCAGCCCAGGGGGCGCCCAAGAGACCCAGTACTTC. This gives the protein CASSPGGAQETQYF.

This clonotype was counted between two and nine times. This sequence joins TRBV20-1 and TRBJ2-3; perhaps D is TRBD1 or TRBD2 (5 bases each). This CDR3 is built from 12 residues. Between the trimmed V and J ends, which lost 6 bases and 4 bases, there was a span of 11 bases. The germline V gene has CDR1 DFQATT and CDR2 SNEGSKA (reference sequence). The CDR3 region has the DNA TGCAGTGCACTGGGACCCCCAGATACGCAGTATTTT. It encodes CSALGPPDTQYF.

This clonotype was counted between two and nine times. The chain combines TRBV28 with TRBJ2-7; D remains ambiguous. Germline V lookup: CDR1 MDHEN, CDR2 SYDVKM. The CDR3 is made up of 15 amino acids. V lost 6 bases to trimming and J lost 0 bases, with 15 bases between them. CDR3 in amino acids: CASSRPALDSYEQYF. CDR3 nucleotides: TGTGCCAGCAGCCGTCCTGCATTAGACTCCTACGAGCAGTACTTC.

The rearrangement joins TRBV6-2 or TRBV6-3 to TRBJ2-2; 9 bases line up with TRBD1. The CDR3 runs 14 residues. V lost 8 bases to trimming and J lost 0 bases; unmatched junction nucleotides: 1. Germline V gene sequence: CDR1 MNHEY, CDR2 SVGEGT. Here the CDR3 reads CASGTGTNTGELFF. Here the CDR3 DNA reads TGTGCCAGCGGGACAGGGACGAACACCGGGGAGCTGTTTTTT.

This clonotype was detected only a few times. This chain uses TRBV6-1 with TRBJ1-1; D is undetermined. The CDR3 length is 12 residues. Trimming pared 6 bases from V and 5 bases from J, leaving 10 bases between. Germline V gives CDR1 MNHNS, CDR2 SASEGT. CDR3 sequence reads: CASSELGTEAFF. CDR3 bases: TGTGCCAGCAGCGAACTGGGGACTGAAGCTTTCTTT.

The rearrangement uses TRBV11-1 and TRBJ2-7, with D possibly being TRBD1 or TRBD2 (6 bases each). V was pared by 1 base and J by 5 bases, with 9 bases between. The CDR3 totals 13 residues. The V gene's germline CDR1 is SGHAT and CDR2 FQDESV (reference sequence). CDR3 nucleotides: TGTGCCAGCAGCTTAGTAAGGGGGGACGAGCAGTACTTC. Amino acid sequence: CASSLVRGDEQYF.

This clonotype came up a few times. This sequence joins TRBV6-2 or TRBV6-3 and TRBJ2-3, with TRBD2 identical over 10 bases. The ends lost 0 bases at V and 4 bases at J; junction bases unmatched: 7. The CDR3 is 17 amino acids. Germline lookup yields CDR1 MNHEY and CDR2 SVGEGT. The CDR3 DNA reads TGTGCCAGCAGTTACTCGCCTCTAGCGGGGGTGGCAGATACGCAGTATTTT. It is translated as CASSYSPLAGVADTQYF.

The chain employs TRBV6-1 and TRBJ1-6; D is possibly TRBD1 (5 bases). Germline V lookup: CDR1 MNHNS, CDR2 SASEGT. CDR3 length: 14 residues. Trimming removed 6 bases from V and 5 bases from J, with 11 bases in between. The CDR3 spells CASRGRLDNSPLHF. The CDR3 DNA reads TGTGCCAGCAGGGGACGATTGGATAATTCACCCCTCCACTTT.

The J gene is TRBJ1-4, the V gene TRBV6-5; unclear D gene. The V end lost 2 bases, the J end lost 3 bases, and 7 bases lay between the germline ends. Germline assignment: CDR1 MNHEY and CDR2 SVGAGI. CDR3 length equals 14 residues. This CDR3 is CASSYTSSNEKLFF. The CDR3 region has the DNA TGTGCCAGCAGTTACACCTCCTCTAATGAAAAACTGTTTTTT.

A few counts support this clonotype. The chain employs TRBV6-1 and TRBJ1-1; 9 bases agree with TRBD1. The CDR3 is 17 residues long. From germline, CDR1 is MNHNS and CDR2 SASEGT. V shed 5 bases and J 5 bases; nucleotides not matched to a gene: 15. This chain's CDR3 is CASSKKWTGDVRTEAFF. As DNA, the CDR3 is TGTGCCAGCAGTAAGAAATGGACAGGGGATGTCAGGACTGAAGCTTTCTTT.

CDR3 nucleotide sequence: TGTGCCAGCAGCTTAGACAGACATACGCAGTATTTT. It yields the protein CASSLDRHTQYF. The rearrangement joins TRBV7-2 to TRBJ2-3; D ambiguous. This CDR3 has 12 amino acids. The germline V gene has CDR1 SGHTA and CDR2 FQGNSA. V was shortened by 1 base and J by 7 bases, with 6 bases between the two germline ends.

This clonotype was found a few times. The rearrangement uses TRBV6-1 and TRBJ1-1; D unresolved. Trimming removed 7 bases from V and 1 base from J, with 7 bases in between. The CDR3 is 12 amino acids. The germline V gene encodes CDR1 MNHNS and CDR2 SASEGT. CDR3 amino acids: CASTPRNTEAFF. CDR3 nucleotide sequence: TGTGCCAGCACCCCCCGGAACACTGAAGCTTTCTTT.

The genes are TRBV7-2 and TRBJ2-5, with 14 bases lining up with TRBD2. Germline assignment: CDR1 SGHTA and CDR2 FQGNSA. The CDR3 covers 18 residues. J lost 1 base, V lost 4 bases, and 8 bases had no gene match. CDR3: CASSSTRLAGGSQETQYF. CDR3 in DNA: TGTGCCAGCAGCTCTACCCGACTAGCGGGGGGGTCCCAAGAGACCCAGTACTTC.

About this clonotype itself: One end of the junction does not line up with germline, which may come from a read error. The chain links TRBV24-1 to TRBJ2-2, with D uncertain. The CDR3 contains 15 residues. Germline lookup yields CDR1 KGHDR and CDR2 SFDVKD. DNA of the CDR3: TGTGTCACCAGTGATTTGGGCCCTCCCACCGGGGAGCTGTTTTTT. Translation: CVTSDLGPPTGELFF.

As DNA, the CDR3 is TGCAGTGCTAGTCTTGGTAGCGGGGGGCTTCTGGAGACCCAGTACTTC. It encodes CSASLGSGGLLETQYF. This sequence joins TRBV20-1 and TRBJ2-5; 10 positions agree with TRBD2. The germline CDR1 and CDR2 sequences are DFQATT and SNEGSKA (reference sequence). This CDR3 comprises 16 residues. Trimming removed 3 bases from V and 5 bases from J; junction bases left unmatched: 12.